Listed below are T cell receptor beta chains from one sample, sequenced in a study of memory CD8 T cells in hepatitis C reinfection. Method: immunoSEQ multiplex PCR; TCRdb's copy keeps in-frame clones and lacks some. This sample carries 35,000 to 50,000 clones, around nine tenths of them seen once, and the ten largest clones take roughly 1.2%. Sequences were obtained from naive CD8+ T cells sorted from blood. The receptors derive from a man between 18 and 35 years old with hepatitis C virus infection. Each CDR3 is given with its conserved first and last residue. The D gene is left open where the match is weak. Size is omitted from some rows. Given values are once, few, many or a class for expanded clones.

clone size,J gene,V gene,D gene,CDR3 protein,CDR3 DNA
.,TRBJ2-5,TRBV6-6,.,CASSYSNRDQETQYF,TGTGCCAGCAGTTACTCCAATCGGGACCAAGAGACCCAGTACTTC
.,TRBJ2-2,TRBV4-3,.,CASSQDTGALTGELFF,TGCGCCAGCAGCCAGGACACAGGAGCCTTAACCGGGGAGCTGTTTTTT
.,TRBJ1-4,TRBV28,.,CASSFRVNEKLFF,TGTGCCAGCAGTTTCAGGGTGAATGAAAAACTGTTTTTT
.,TRBJ1-5,TRBV10-1,.,CASRWGSPNQPQHF,TGCGCCAGCCGATGGGGCAGCCCCAATCAGCCCCAGCATTTT
once,TRBJ1-2,TRBV4-1,.,CASSPRGGQNYGYTF,TGCGCCAGCAGCCCTCGCGGGGGCCAAAACTATGGCTACACCTTC
once,TRBJ2-1,TRBV4-1,TRBD2,CASSQASGLYNEQFF,TGCGCCAGCAGCCAAGCTAGCGGGCTCTACAATGAGCAGTTCTTC
.,TRBJ1-3,TRBV19,.,CASSIYWGLSGNTIYF,TGTGCCAGTAGTATCTACTGGGGGCTAAGCGGAAACACCATATATTTT
.,TRBJ2-7,TRBV4-1,.,CASSQTGDGSYEQYF,TGCGCCAGCAGCCAGACAGGTGACGGCTCCTACGAGCAGTACTTC
.,TRBJ1-1,TRBV6-5,.,CASSENLNTEAFF,TGTGCCAGCTCCGAGAACCTGAACACTGAAGCTTTCTTT
.,TRBJ2-3,TRBV7-9,.,CASSFRDWSDTQYF,TGTGCCAGCAGCTTTCGGGACTGGTCAGATACGCAGTATTTT
.,TRBJ1-3,TRBV30,TRBD1,CAWSPSTGDKRGFF,TGTGCCTGGAGTCCATCGACAGGGGACAAACGAGGGTTTTTT
.,TRBJ2-3,TRBV5-1,TRBD2,CASSLSGRGGDTQYF,TGCGCCAGCAGCTTGAGCGGGAGGGGTGGCGATACGCAGTATTTT
.,TRBJ2-2,TRBV6-1,.,CASKTYTWNTGELFF,TGTGCCAGCAAGACTTACACCTGGAACACCGGGGAGCTGTTTTTT
.,TRBJ2-3,TRBV5-4,TRBD2,CASSYGTSGRDTQYF,TGTGCCAGCAGCTACGGGACTAGCGGGAGAGATACGCAGTATTTT
.,TRBJ2-3,TRBV7-8,TRBD2,CASSILAGGVEDTQYF,TGTGCCAGCAGCATCCTAGCGGGGGGGGTGGAGGATACGCAGTATTTT
.,TRBJ2-1,TRBV5-1,TRBD2,CASSWRVAGGSYNEQFF,TGCGCCAGCAGCTGGAGGGTAGCGGGGGGGTCCTACAATGAGCAGTTCTTC
.,TRBJ2-3,TRBV7-2,TRBD2,CASSLSGSGGTDTQYF,TGTGCCAGCAGCTTATCGGGGAGCGGGGGGACAGATACGCAGTATTTT
.,TRBJ2-3,TRBV7-2,TRBD2,CASSLLAGWGGDGTDTQYF,TGTGCCAGCAGCTTATTAGCGGGTTGGGGGGGAGATGGCACAGATACGCAGTATTTT
.,TRBJ2-3,TRBV7-7,TRBD2,CASSLAVGLEDTQYF,TGTGCCAGCAGCTTAGCGGTCGGACTAGAAGATACGCAGTATTTT
.,TRBJ2-3,TRBV7-3,.,CASSLTGARDTQYF,TGTGCCAGCAGCTTAACGGGCGCACGGGATACGCAGTATTTT
.,TRBJ2-2,TRBV4-3,TRBD1,CASSQDYRGLGTGELFF,TGCGCCAGCAGCCAAGACTACAGGGGTTTAGGAACCGGGGAGCTGTTTTTT
.,TRBJ1-1,TRBV19,.,CASSISGATEAFF,TGTGCCAGTAGTATATCAGGGGCCACTGAAGCTTTCTTT
.,TRBJ2-5,TRBV7-9,.,CASSPPAGAIQETQYF,TGTGCCAGCAGCCCACCGGCAGGGGCGATCCAAGAGACCCAGTACTTC
few,TRBJ1-1,TRBV7-9,.,CASGHAGEAFF,TGTGCCAGCGGACATGCGGGGGAAGCTTTCTTT
.,TRBJ1-1,TRBV5-1,.,CASSLGTNTEAFF,TGCGCCAGCAGCTTGGGTACAAACACTGAAGCTTTCTTT
.,TRBJ2-1,TRBV29-1,.,CSVEVHNNEQFF,TGCAGCGTTGAAGTACACAACAATGAGCAGTTCTTC
.,TRBJ2-6,TRBV13,TRBD1,CASSYSGGSGANVLTF,TGTGCCAGCAGCTACTCAGGGGGTTCTGGGGCCAACGTCCTGACTTTC
once,TRBJ1-1,TRBV19,TRBD1,CASSQDRGMNTEAFF,TGTGCCAGTAGTCAAGACAGGGGTATGAACACTGAAGCTTTCTTT
.,TRBJ2-5,TRBV27,.,CASSSAPGETQYF,TGTGCCAGCAGTTCCGCCCCCGGGGAGACCCAGTACTTC
few,TRBJ1-3,TRBV7-8,.,CASSLGGSSGNTIYF,TGTGCCAGCAGCTTGGGAGGGAGCTCTGGAAACACCATATATTTT
.,TRBJ1-2,TRBV6-5,TRBD1,CAIQGGSHYGYTF,TGTGCCATCCAAGGGGGCAGCCACTATGGCTACACCTTC